A selection of T cell receptor beta chains follows, all from one sample in a study of cytomegalovirus exposure and HLA in healthy donors. TCRdb keeps only in-frame clones here, not all; method: immunoSEQ multiplex PCR. The table includes under 150,000 clones, roughly four fifths detected once. The sample was PBMCs. The receptor source for this set is a woman in her thirties or forties in good health and CMV-seropositive. Both conserved end residues are part of each CDR3. The order of the fields is clone size, D gene, V gene, J gene, CDR3 protein, CDR3 DNA. A D gene is named only where the DNA matches it firmly. A row's size may be missing; if present it is once, few, many or a size class.

size: -
D: TRBD1
V: TRBV29-1
J: TRBJ2-1
CDR3: CSVGGTDSSYNEQFF
DNA: TGCAGCGTTGGGGGGACAGATAGCTCCTACAATGAGCAGTTCTTC

size: -
D: TRBD1
V: TRBV28
J: TRBJ1-1
CDR3: CATHIFKGADTTEAFF
DNA: TGTGCCACCCACATCTTTAAGGGGGCGGACACCACTGAAGCTTTCTTT

size: -
D: TRBD1
V: TRBV7-9
J: TRBJ2-5
CDR3: CASSAGTGQETQYF
DNA: TGTGCCAGCAGCGCAGGGACAGGGCAAGAGACCCAGTACTTC

size: -
D: -
V: TRBV5-1
J: TRBJ2-1
CDR3: CASSTFRGALSGEQFF
DNA: TGCGCCAGCAGCACATTTCGGGGGGCCCTAAGTGGTGAGCAGTTCTTC

size: -
D: TRBD2
V: TRBV6-5
J: TRBJ2-3
CDR3: CASSFAGADTQYF
DNA: TGTGCCAGCAGTTTCGCGGGAGCAGATACGCAGTATTTT

size: -
D: -
V: TRBV6-6
J: TRBJ2-7
CDR3: CASITNSGEQYF
DNA: TGTGCCAGCATTACGAACTCCGGCGAGCAGTACTTC

size: few
D: TRBD2
V: TRBV14
J: TRBJ2-7
CDR3: CASSQGRFERGGLTYEQYF
DNA: TGTGCCAGCAGCCAAGGAAGATTCGAAAGGGGAGGGCTGACCTACGAGCAGTACTTC

size: -
D: TRBD2
V: TRBV7-6
J: TRBJ2-7
CDR3: CASSLMSGGRFYEQYF
DNA: TGTGCCAGCAGCTTGATGAGCGGGGGGCGGTTCTACGAGCAGTACTTC

size: -
D: -
V: TRBV19
J: TRBJ2-3
CDR3: CASSILSRTDTQYF
DNA: TGTGCCAGTAGTATCCTGAGCCGCACAGATACGCAGTATTTT

size: once
D: -
V: TRBV5-6
J: TRBJ2-7
CDR3: CASSTGNHYEQYF
DNA: TGTGCCAGCAGCACCGGGAATCACTACGAGCAGTACTTC

size: -
D: -
V: TRBV7-3
J: TRBJ1-4
CDR3: CASSLTLGSPLFF
DNA: TGTGCCAGCAGCTTAACGCTAGGTTCCCCACTGTTTTTT

size: -
D: -
V: TRBV7-9
J: TRBJ2-2
CDR3: CASIEEGVGTGELFF
DNA: TGTGCCAGCATTGAGGAGGGTGTTGGAACCGGGGAGCTGTTTTTT

size: -
D: TRBD1
V: TRBV2
J: TRBJ2-1
CDR3: CASRGQREQFF
DNA: TGTGCCAGCAGGGGACAGAGGGAGCAGTTCTTC

size: few
D: TRBD2
V: TRBV2
J: TRBJ2-1
CDR3: CASGTSGSLDNEQFF
DNA: TGTGCCAGCGGGACTAGCGGGAGTCTGGACAATGAGCAGTTCTTC

size: -
D: -
V: TRBV7-9
J: TRBJ2-5
CDR3: CASSLALALETQYF
DNA: TGTGCCAGCAGCTTAGCCCTGGCCCTAGAGACCCAGTACTTC

size: -
D: TRBD2
V: TRBV6-6
J: TRBJ2-7
CDR3: CASSASGSSYEQYF
DNA: TGTGCCAGCAGTGCTAGCGGGAGCTCCTACGAGCAGTACTTC

size: once
D: TRBD2
V: TRBV11-1
J: TRBJ2-7
CDR3: CASSTGLAAYEQYF
DNA: TGTGCCAGCAGCACGGGACTAGCGGCCTACGAGCAGTACTTC

size: -
D: TRBD1
V: TRBV11-2
J: TRBJ2-2
CDR3: CASSSKTGGSNTGELFF
DNA: TGTGCCAGCAGCAGCAAGACAGGGGGCTCCAACACCGGGGAGCTGTTTTTT

size: -
D: TRBD1
V: TRBV5-1
J: TRBJ2-5
CDR3: CASSEGQGAGETQYF
DNA: TGCGCCAGCAGCGAAGGACAGGGGGCCGGGGAGACCCAGTACTTC

size: -
D: TRBD1
V: TRBV5-6
J: TRBJ1-1
CDR3: CASEGADTEAFF
DNA: TGTGCCAGTGAGGGGGCGGACACTGAAGCTTTCTTT

size: -
D: -
V: TRBV4-2
J: TRBJ2-5
CDR3: CASSQDGSRGGHKETQYF
DNA: TGTGCCAGCAGCCAAGACGGGTCAAGGGGGGGCCATAAGGAGACCCAGTACTTC

size: -
D: TRBD2
V: TRBV18
J: TRBJ2-5
CDR3: CASSPSSVAGETQYF
DNA: TGTGCCAGCTCACCTTCGTCGGTAGCGGGGGAGACCCAGTACTTC

size: -
D: -
V: TRBV19
J: TRBJ2-7
CDR3: CASSIRPGPEQYF
DNA: TGTGCCAGTAGTATACGCCCAGGGCCCGAGCAGTACTTC

size: -
D: TRBD1
V: TRBV2
J: TRBJ2-7
CDR3: CASREDRGRSYEQYF
DNA: TGTGCCAGCAGGGAGGACAGGGGGCGATCCTACGAGCAGTACTTC

size: -
D: -
V: TRBV11-2
J: TRBJ1-5
CDR3: CASSLGRGSNQPQHF
DNA: TGTGCCAGCAGCTTAGGACGGGGAAGCAATCAGCCCCAGCATTTT

size: -
D: TRBD1
V: TRBV25-1
J: TRBJ1-2
CDR3: CASSEGQGDYGYTF
DNA: TGTGCCAGCAGTGAAGGACAGGGCGACTATGGCTACACCTTC

size: -
D: -
V: TRBV19
J: TRBJ2-7
CDR3: CASRRAPSYEQYF
DNA: TGTGCCAGTCGGCGGGCACCGTCCTACGAGCAGTACTTC

size: -
D: TRBD2
V: TRBV7-2
J: TRBJ2-1
CDR3: CASSLETSGRGDEQFF
DNA: TGTGCCAGCAGCTTAGAGACTAGCGGGAGAGGTGATGAGCAGTTCTTC

size: once
D: TRBD2
V: TRBV5-4
J: TRBJ2-1
CDR3: CALSASGGWNEQFF
DNA: TGTGCTCTGTCGGCTAGCGGGGGGTGGAATGAGCAGTTCTTC

size: -
D: TRBD2
V: TRBV2
J: TRBJ2-3
CDR3: CASSGGGGRDTQYF
DNA: TGTGCCAGCAGTGGCGGGGGGGGTCGGGATACGCAGTATTTT

size: -
D: TRBD2
V: TRBV27
J: TRBJ2-1
CDR3: CASSLSSGRASAYNEQFF
DNA: TGTGCCAGCAGTTTAAGTAGCGGGAGGGCCAGCGCCTACAATGAGCAGTTCTTC

size: -
D: TRBD1
V: TRBV6-1
J: TRBJ1-2
CDR3: CASSDPDRGVRYGYTF
DNA: TGTGCCAGCAGTGATCCCGACAGGGGGGTTAGGTATGGCTACACCTTC

size: -
D: TRBD2
V: TRBV7-8
J: TRBJ2-2
CDR3: CASSSSGGHTGELFF
DNA: TGTGCCAGCAGCTCTAGCGGAGGGCACACCGGGGAGCTGTTTTTT

size: -
D: TRBD1
V: TRBV27
J: TRBJ1-2
CDR3: CASSPWTGVNYGYTF
DNA: TGTGCCAGCAGTCCCTGGACAGGGGTTAACTATGGCTACACCTTC

size: -
D: TRBD1
V: TRBV5-6
J: TRBJ1-1
CDR3: CASNLLTGTGDTEAFF
DNA: TGTGCCAGCAATCTCCTTACCGGGACAGGGGACACTGAAGCTTTCTTT

size: -
D: TRBD2
V: TRBV27
J: TRBJ2-2
CDR3: CASRGLAGVTGELFF
DNA: TGTGCCAGCAGGGGACTAGCGGGGGTCACCGGGGAGCTGTTTTTT

size: -
D: TRBD1
V: TRBV7-8
J: TRBJ1-4
CDR3: CASSLEGQEEKLFF
DNA: TGTGCCAGCAGCTTAGAGGGACAGGAGGAAAAACTGTTTTTT

size: -
D: TRBD1
V: TRBV5-1
J: TRBJ1-3
CDR3: CASSSGQTVSGNTIYF
DNA: TGCGCCAGCAGCTCGGGACAGACTGTTTCTGGAAACACCATATACTTT

size: -
D: TRBD1
V: TRBV5-1
J: TRBJ1-2
CDR3: CASGLARLTGGHGYTF
DNA: TGCGCCAGCGGCTTGGCCCGCTTGACAGGGGGGCATGGCTACACCTTC

size: -
D: TRBD2
V: TRBV19
J: TRBJ2-1
CDR3: CASSISGGSYNEQFF
DNA: TGTGCCAGTAGTATCAGCGGGGGCTCCTACAATGAGCAGTTCTTC